The sequence of this T cell receptor (beta chain) was determined in a study of human T cells and chemical hapten exposure. CDR1 is SSHAT, CDR2 FNYEAQ, per germline (reference sequence). The CDR3 length is 13 residues. Using its own MiXCR run on the RACE reads, TCRdb lists one record per CDR3 protein. The table shows some 70,000 distinct CDR3 sequences, with about 9.3% occurring only once. Time point of the sample: patch test 2, 6 weeks after DPC sensitization. Noted treatment: therapeutic diphenylcyclopropenone sensitization with weekly scalp DPC. This clonotype was found a few times. Antigen: not known. One junction end does not reproduce the germline sequence, and a read error may be involved. Study results and caveats: TCRs whose frequency exceeded 1 in 1000 remained the same following DPC sensitization.

Specimen: whole blood, collected in connection with sensitization to the hapten diphenylcyclopropenone (DPC). This sequence originates from a woman in her forties or fifties with alopecia areata. Some clones in this sample may be carry-over from other donors' samples. The genes are TRBV7-7 and TRBJ2-5; the D is unclear. The CDR3: CASSLGTRETQYF. DNA for the CDR3: TGTGCTAGCAGCTTGGGTACGCGAGAGACCCAGTACTTC.